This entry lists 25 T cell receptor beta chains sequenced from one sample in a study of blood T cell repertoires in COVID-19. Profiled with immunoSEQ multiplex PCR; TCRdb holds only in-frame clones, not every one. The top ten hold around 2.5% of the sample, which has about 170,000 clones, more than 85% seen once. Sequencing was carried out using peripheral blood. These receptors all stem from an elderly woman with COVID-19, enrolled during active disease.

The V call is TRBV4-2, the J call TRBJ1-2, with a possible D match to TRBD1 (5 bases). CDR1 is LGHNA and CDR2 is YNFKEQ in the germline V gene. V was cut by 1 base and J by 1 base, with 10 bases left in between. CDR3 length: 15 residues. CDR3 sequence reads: CASSQGSDSNYGYTF. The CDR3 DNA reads TGTGCCAGCAGCCAAGGGTCAGACAGTAACTATGGCTACACCTTC.

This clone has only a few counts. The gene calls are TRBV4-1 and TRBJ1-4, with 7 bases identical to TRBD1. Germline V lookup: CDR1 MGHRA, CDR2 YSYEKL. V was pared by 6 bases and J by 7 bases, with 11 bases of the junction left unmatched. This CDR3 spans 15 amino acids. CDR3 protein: CASRHSGGVSEKLFF. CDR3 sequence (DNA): TGCGCCAGCAGACACTCAGGGGGAGTGAGTGAAAAACTGTTTTTT.

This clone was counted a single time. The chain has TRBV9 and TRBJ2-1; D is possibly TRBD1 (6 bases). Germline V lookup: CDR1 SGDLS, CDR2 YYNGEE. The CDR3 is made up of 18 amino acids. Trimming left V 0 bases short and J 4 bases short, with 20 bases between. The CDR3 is CASSVDPLGTRNYNEQFF. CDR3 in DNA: TGTGCCAGCAGCGTAGACCCGCTTGGGACACGCAATTACAATGAGCAGTTCTTC.

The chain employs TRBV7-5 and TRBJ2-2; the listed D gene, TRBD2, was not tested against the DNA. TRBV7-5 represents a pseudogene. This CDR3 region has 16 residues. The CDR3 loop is CARSGRRESNTGELFF. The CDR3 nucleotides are TGTGCCAGAAGCGGACGGCGGGAGTCGAACACCGGGGAGCTGTTTTTT.

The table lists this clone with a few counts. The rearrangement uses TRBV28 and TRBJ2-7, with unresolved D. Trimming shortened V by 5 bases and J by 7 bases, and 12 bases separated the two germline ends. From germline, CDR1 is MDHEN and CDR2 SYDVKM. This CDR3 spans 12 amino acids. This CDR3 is CASSALTTEQYF. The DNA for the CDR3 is TGTGCCAGCAGTGCCCTGACAACTGAGCAGTACTTC. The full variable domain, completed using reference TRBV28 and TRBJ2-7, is DVKVTQSSRYLVKRTGEKVFLECVQDMDHENMFWYRQDPGLGLRLIYFSYDVKMKEKGDIPEGYSVSREKKERFSLILESASTNQTSMYLCASSALTTEQYFGPGTRLTVT.

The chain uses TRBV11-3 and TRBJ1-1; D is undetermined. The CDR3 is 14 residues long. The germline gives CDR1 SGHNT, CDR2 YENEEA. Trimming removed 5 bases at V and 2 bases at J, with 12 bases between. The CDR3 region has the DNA TGTGCCAGCAGCCAGACGGGGTTCAACACTGAAGCTTTCTTT. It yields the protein CASSQTGFNTEAFF.

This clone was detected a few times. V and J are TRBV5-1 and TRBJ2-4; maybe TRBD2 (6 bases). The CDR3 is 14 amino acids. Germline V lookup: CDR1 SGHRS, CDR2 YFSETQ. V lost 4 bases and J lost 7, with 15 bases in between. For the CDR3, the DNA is TGCGCCAGCAGCACCCAACCTGGAGGGAACATTCAGTACTTC. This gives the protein CASSTQPGGNIQYF.

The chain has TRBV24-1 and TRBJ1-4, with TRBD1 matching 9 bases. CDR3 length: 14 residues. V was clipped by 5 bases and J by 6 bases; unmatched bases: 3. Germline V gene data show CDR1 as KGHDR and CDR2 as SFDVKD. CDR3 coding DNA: TGTGCCACCAGTGGGACAGGGGTAGATGAAAAACTGTTTTTT. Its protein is CATSGTGVDEKLFF.

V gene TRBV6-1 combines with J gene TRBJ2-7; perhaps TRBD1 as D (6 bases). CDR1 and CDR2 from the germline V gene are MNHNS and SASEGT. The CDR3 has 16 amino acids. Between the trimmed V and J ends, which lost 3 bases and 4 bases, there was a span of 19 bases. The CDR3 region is CASSDSLRGPPYEQYF. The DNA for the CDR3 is TGTGCCAGCAGTGATAGCCTCAGGGGCCCGCCTTACGAGCAGTACTTC.

The CDR3 DNA reads TGTGCCAGCAGCTTAGAAGCGGGACAGGGTTTTGACGAGCAGTACTTC. Its translation: CASSLEAGQGFDEQYF. The J gene is TRBJ2-7, the V gene TRBV7-3; 9 nucleotides line up with TRBD1. The CDR3 loop spans 16 amino acids. V lost 2 bases to trimming and J lost 5 bases; unmatched junction nucleotides: 10. Germline V gene sequence: CDR1 SGHTA, CDR2 FQGTGA.

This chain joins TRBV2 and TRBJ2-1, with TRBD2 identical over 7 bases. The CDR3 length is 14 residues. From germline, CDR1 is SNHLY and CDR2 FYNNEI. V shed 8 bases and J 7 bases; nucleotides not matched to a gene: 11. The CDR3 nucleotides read TGTGCCAGCCGGCGGGAGCCTGCGGCGAATGAGCAGTTCTTC. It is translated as CASRREPAANEQFF.

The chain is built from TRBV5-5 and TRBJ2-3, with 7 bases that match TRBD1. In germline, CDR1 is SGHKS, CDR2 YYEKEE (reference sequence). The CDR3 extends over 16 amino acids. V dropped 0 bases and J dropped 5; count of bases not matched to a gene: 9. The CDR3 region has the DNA TGTGCCAGCAGCTTGGATGACAGGGTAGGGGGAGATACGCAGTATTTT. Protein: CASSLDDRVGGDTQYF.

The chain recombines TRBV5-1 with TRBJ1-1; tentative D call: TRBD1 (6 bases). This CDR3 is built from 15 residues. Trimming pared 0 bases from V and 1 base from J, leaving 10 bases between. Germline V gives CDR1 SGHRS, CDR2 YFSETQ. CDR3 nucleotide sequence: TGCGCCAGCAGCTTGGTAGGGACACAGAACACTGAAGCTTTCTTT. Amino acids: CASSLVGTQNTEAFF.

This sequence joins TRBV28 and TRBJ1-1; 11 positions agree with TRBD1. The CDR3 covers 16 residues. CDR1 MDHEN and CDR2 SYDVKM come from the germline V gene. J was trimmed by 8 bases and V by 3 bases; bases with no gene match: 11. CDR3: CASSLGTGGPILEAFF. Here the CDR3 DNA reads TGTGCCAGCAGTTTGGGGACAGGGGGTCCCATCTTGGAAGCTTTCTTT.

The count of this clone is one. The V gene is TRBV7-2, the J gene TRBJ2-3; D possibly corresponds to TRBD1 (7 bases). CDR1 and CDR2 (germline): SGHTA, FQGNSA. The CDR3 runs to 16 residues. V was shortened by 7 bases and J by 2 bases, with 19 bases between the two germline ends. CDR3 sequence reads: CASTYQGGGNTDTQYF. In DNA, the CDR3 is TGTGCCAGCACCTACCAGGGGGGTGGGAACACAGATACGCAGTATTTT.

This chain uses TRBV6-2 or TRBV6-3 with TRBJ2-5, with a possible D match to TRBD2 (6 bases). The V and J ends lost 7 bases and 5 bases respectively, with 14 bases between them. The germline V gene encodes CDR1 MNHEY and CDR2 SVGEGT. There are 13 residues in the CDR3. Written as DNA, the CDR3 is TGTGCCAGCACCCCGGATCGGGGGGAGACCCAGTACTTC. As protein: CASTPDRGETQYF.

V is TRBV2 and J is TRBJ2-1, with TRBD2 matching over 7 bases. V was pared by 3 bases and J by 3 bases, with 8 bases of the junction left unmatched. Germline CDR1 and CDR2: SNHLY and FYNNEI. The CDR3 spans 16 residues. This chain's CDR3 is CASSDPLAVIYNEQFF. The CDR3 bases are TGTGCCAGCAGTGATCCGCTAGCGGTTATCTACAATGAGCAGTTCTTC.

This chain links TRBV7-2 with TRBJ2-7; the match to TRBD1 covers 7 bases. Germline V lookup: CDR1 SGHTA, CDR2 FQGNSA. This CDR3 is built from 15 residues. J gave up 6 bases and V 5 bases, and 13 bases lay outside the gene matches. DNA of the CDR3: TGTGCCAGCAGCCGTGACAGGGTCTCAACGGTCGAGCAGTACTTC. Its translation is CASSRDRVSTVEQYF.

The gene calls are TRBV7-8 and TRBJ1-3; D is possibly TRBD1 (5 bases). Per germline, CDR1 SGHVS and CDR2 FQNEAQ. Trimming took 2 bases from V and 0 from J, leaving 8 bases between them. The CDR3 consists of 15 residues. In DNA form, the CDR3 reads TGTGCCAGCAGCTTACAGACAGACTCTGGAAACACCATATATTTT. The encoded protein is CASSLQTDSGNTIYF. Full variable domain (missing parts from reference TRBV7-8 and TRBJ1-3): GAGVSQSPRYKVAKRGQDVALRCDPISGHVSLFWYQQALGQGPEFLTYFQNEAQLDKSGLPSDRFFAERPEGSVSTLKIQRTQQEDSAVYLCASSLQTDSGNTIYFGEGSWLTVV.

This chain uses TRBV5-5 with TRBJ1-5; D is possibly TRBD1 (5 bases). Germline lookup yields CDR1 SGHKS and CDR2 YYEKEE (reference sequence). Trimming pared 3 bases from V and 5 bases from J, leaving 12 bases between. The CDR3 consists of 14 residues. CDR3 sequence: CASSSGLLDQPQHF. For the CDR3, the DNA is TGTGCCAGCAGCTCGGGACTCCTTGATCAGCCCCAGCATTTT.

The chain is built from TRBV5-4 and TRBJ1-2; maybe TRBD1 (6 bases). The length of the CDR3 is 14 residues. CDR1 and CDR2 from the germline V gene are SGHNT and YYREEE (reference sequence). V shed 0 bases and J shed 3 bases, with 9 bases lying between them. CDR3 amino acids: CASSLAEGDYGYTF. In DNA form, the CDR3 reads TGTGCCAGCAGCTTGGCTGAGGGGGACTATGGCTACACCTTC. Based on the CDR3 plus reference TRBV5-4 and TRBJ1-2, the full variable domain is ETGVTQSPTHLIKTRGQQVTLRCSSQSGHNTVSWYQQALGQGPQFIFQYYREEENGRGNFPPRFSGLQFPNYSSELNVNALELDDSALYLCASSLAEGDYGYTFGSGTRLTVV.

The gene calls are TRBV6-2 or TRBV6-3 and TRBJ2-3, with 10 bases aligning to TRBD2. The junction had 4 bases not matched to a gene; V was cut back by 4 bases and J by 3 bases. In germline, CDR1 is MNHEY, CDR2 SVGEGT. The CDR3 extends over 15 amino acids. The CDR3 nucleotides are TGTGCCAGCAGTTTAGCGGGGGGCGCAACAGATACGCAGTATTTT. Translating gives CASSLAGGATDTQYF.

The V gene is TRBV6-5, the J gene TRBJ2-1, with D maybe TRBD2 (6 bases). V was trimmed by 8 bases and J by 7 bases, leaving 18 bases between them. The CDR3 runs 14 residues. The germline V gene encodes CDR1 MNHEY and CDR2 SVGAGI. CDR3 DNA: TGTGCCAGCGATACCATAAGGGGAGGTAATGAGCAGTTCTTC. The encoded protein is CASDTIRGGNEQFF.

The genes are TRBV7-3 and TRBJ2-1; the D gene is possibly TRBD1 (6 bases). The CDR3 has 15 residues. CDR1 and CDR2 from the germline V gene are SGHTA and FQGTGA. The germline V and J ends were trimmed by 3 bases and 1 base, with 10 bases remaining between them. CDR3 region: CASSFDRGSYNEQFF. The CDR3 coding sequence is TGTGCCAGCAGCTTCGATAGGGGGTCCTACAATGAGCAGTTCTTC.

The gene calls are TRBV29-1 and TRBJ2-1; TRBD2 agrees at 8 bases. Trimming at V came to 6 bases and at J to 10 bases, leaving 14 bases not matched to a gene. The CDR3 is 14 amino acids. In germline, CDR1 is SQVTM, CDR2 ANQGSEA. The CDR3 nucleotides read TGCAGCGTCCCCAACATAGTAGCGGGAAACGAGCAGTTCTTC. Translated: CSVPNIVAGNEQFF.